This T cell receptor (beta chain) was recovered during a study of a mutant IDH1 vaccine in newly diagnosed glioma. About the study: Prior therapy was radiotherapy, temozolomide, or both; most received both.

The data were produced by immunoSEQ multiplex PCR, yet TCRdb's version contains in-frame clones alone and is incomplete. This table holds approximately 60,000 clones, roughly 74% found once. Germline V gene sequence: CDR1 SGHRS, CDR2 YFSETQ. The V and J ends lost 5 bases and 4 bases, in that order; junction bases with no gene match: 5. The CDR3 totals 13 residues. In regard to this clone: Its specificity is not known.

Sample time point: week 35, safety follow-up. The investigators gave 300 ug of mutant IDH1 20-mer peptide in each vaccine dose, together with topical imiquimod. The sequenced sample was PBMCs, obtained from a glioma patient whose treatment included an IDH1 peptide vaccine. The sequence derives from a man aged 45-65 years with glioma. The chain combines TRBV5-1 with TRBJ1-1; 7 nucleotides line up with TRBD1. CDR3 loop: CASRTGQGTEAFF. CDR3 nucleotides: TGCGCCAGCAGGACAGGGCAAGGCACTGAAGCTTTCTTT. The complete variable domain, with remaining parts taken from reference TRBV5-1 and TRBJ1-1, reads KAGVTQTPRYLIKTRGQQVTLSCSPISGHRSVSWYQQTPGQGLQFLFEYFSETQRNKGNFPGRFSGRQFSNSRSEMNVSTLELGDSALYLCASRTGQGTEAFFGQGTRLTVV.